The 29 T cell receptor beta chains in this list originate from one sample, sequenced in a study of response to subunit inactivated influenza vaccine (dated by TCRdb to the late 2010s). Receptor libraries were prepared by RT-PCR. Instrument on record: Illumina HiSeq 2500. Clones were called with MiXCR by TCRdb after fastp trimmed the public reads at Q25, and only in-frame beta chains were retained. One record per CDR3 amino acid sequence lists the most common genes and DNA. The sample contains hundreds of thousands of distinct CDR3 sequences, approximately 23% of them found a single time. The ten largest account for 10% to 13% of the sample. The material was PBMCs from blood, obtained 21 months after vaccination. These receptors were taken from a man between 50 and 70 years old who received an inactivated influenza vaccine. Donor details come from another sample of the same person, matched by shared clones.

J is TRBJ2-3 and V is TRBV9; D may be TRBD2 (6 bases). V was pared by 3 bases and J by 0 bases, with 11 bases between. From germline, CDR1 is SGDLS and CDR2 YYNGEE. The CDR3 sequence is 15 residues long. The CDR3 is CASSGGTISTDTQYF. CDR3 nucleotides: TGTGCCAGCAGCGGCGGGACCATTAGCACAGATACGCAGTATTTT.

Notes on this clonotype: A single base separates this from a much larger clone, so it may be a read error. Because the CDR3 is missing its conserved closing phenylalanine or tryptophan, this is likely a read error. J is TRBJ1-2 and V is TRBV3-1; D gene uncertain. Germline V gives CDR1 LGHDT, CDR2 YNNKEL (reference sequence). Trimming took off 2 bases at V and 7 bases at J, with 17 bases between the two ends. This CDR3 region has 15 residues. CDR3 sequence reads: CASSQIGEGLGGYTV. As DNA, the CDR3 is TGTGCCAGCAGCCAAATTGGGGAGGGCCTCGGTGGCTACACCGTC.

V is TRBV10-3 and J is TRBJ2-1; TRBD1 agrees at 9 bases. V shed 5 bases and J 3 bases; nucleotides not matched to a gene: 2. The length of the CDR3 is 14 residues. Germline V gene lookup returns CDR1 ENHRY and CDR2 SYGVKD. The DNA for the CDR3 is TGTGCCATCAGTAGGGACAGGGACTACAATGAGCAGTTCTTC. This sequence encodes CAISRDRDYNEQFF.

This clonotype was seen at least ten times. V gene TRBV18 combines with J gene TRBJ1-2; D not resolved. This CDR3 spans 15 amino acids. V lost 3 bases, J lost 0 bases, and 11 bases lay in between. Germline V CDR1 and CDR2: KGHSH, LQKENI. The CDR3 protein is CASSPGPPPNYGYTF. CDR3 sequence (DNA): TGTGCCAGCTCACCGGGTCCACCTCCTAACTATGGCTACACCTTC.

With respect to this clonotype: A much bigger clone sits one base away, suggesting this may be a read error. The rearrangement joins TRBV5-1 to TRBJ1-2, with TRBD1 matching over 7 bases. CDR1 is SGHRS and CDR2 is YFSETQ in the germline V gene. The CDR3 extends over 13 amino acids. The CDR3 sequence: CASSPTGAYCYTF. Written as DNA, the CDR3 is TGCGCCAGCAGCCCTACAGGGGCCTATTGCTACACCTTC.

This clonotype was seen at least ten times. The CDR3, as DNA: TGTGCCAGCAGCTTAGCCGGTTACGATTATGGCTACACCTTC. It translates to CASSLAGYDYGYTF. V is TRBV7-2 and J is TRBJ1-2; D is ambiguous. Germline CDR1 SGHTA, CDR2 FQGNSA. V was pared by 0 bases and J by 5 bases, with 10 bases between. The CDR3 consists of 14 residues.

The rearrangement links TRBV4-3 to TRBJ2-6; 7 bases map to TRBD1. CDR3 length: 17 residues. Germline assignment: CDR1 LGHNA and CDR2 YSLEER. Trimming removed 5 bases from V and 0 bases from J; junction bases left unmatched: 7. CDR3 region: CASSYDRDDSGANVLTF. Here the CDR3 DNA reads TGCGCCAGCAGCTACGACAGGGACGACTCTGGGGCCAACGTCCTGACTTTC.

The chain is built from TRBV28 and TRBJ2-7, with 8 bases aligning to TRBD2. Trimming cost V 10 bases and J 0 bases; bases outside gene matches: 8. This CDR3 is built from 14 residues. Germline lookup yields CDR1 MDHEN and CDR2 SYDVKM. The CDR3 here is CAISGAPSSYEQYF. CDR3 DNA sequence: TGTGCCATTAGCGGGGCCCCGAGCTCCTACGAGCAGTACTTC.

This clonotype came up many times. The J gene is TRBJ2-5, the V gene TRBV18, with 8 bases that match TRBD1. CDR1 and CDR2 from the germline V gene are KGHSH and LQKENI. The CDR3 consists of 14 residues. Germline trimming cut 3 bases from V and 3 bases from J; bases unmatched to any gene: 3. The CDR3, as DNA: TGTGCCAGCTCACCGGGGACAGGTGAAGAGACCCAGTACTTC. Its protein is CASSPGTGEETQYF.

This clonotype was picked up many times. The chain couples TRBV9 to TRBJ1-6; D is unresolved. CDR1 SGDLS and CDR2 YYNGEE come from the germline V gene. The CDR3 extends over 15 amino acids. Trimming left V 0 bases short and J 8 bases short, with 12 bases between. In DNA, the CDR3 is TGTGCCAGCAGCGTAGATGTAGGGCTCTATTCACCCCTCCACTTT. Translating it yields CASSVDVGLYSPLHF.

This CDR3 reads CASSPWTGSDEQYF. The CDR3 DNA sequence: TGTGCCAGCAGCCCCTGGACAGGGTCTGACGAGCAGTACTTC. V and J are TRBV7-6 and TRBJ2-7; 8 bases fit TRBD1. Germline CDR1 reads SGHVS; CDR2 reads FNYEAQ. With V trimmed by 5 bases and J by 5 bases, 8 bases remained unmatched. The CDR3 has 14 residues.

This clonotype has only a few counts. The V and J genes are TRBV20-1 and TRBJ1-1, with D unresolved. V lost 6 bases and J 4 bases, leaving 12 bases between the germline ends. The CDR3 is 12 residues long. Per the germline V gene, CDR1 is DFQATT and CDR2 is SNEGSKA (reference sequence). For the CDR3, the DNA is TGCAGTGCCAATCCAATGGGCACTGAAGCTTTCTTT. This translates into CSANPMGTEAFF.

V usage is TRBV11-2 and J usage is TRBJ2-7; 7 bases map to TRBD2. The J segment lost 0 bases and the V segment lost 5 bases, leaving 10 bases of the junction unmatched. The CDR3 runs 16 residues. Per the germline V gene, CDR1 is SGHAT and CDR2 is FQNNGV. The CDR3 nucleotides read TGTGCCAGCAGCCGCCTCCGGACTAGTAGCTCCTACGAGCAGTACTTC. Amino acid sequence: CASSRLRTSSSYEQYF.

The rearrangement joins TRBV5-1 to TRBJ2-2; 12 nucleotides align to TRBD2. V shed 4 bases and J 9 bases; nucleotides not matched to a gene: 7. CDR3 length: 15 amino acids. Per the germline V gene, CDR1 is SGHRS and CDR2 is YFSETQ. The CDR3 nucleotides are TGCGCCAGCAGCCCCGGACTAGCGGGGCCCCGGGAGCTGTTTTTT. Its translation is CASSPGLAGPRELFF.

V usage is TRBV10-2 and J usage is TRBJ1-4, with a possible D match to TRBD1 (5 bases). This CDR3 is 15 amino acids long. Trimming pared 3 bases from V and 7 bases from J, leaving 15 bases between. The V gene's germline CDR1 is WSHSY and CDR2 SAAADI. The CDR3 spells CASSDSTEKGEKLFF. DNA for the CDR3: TGCGCCAGCAGTGACTCGACAGAGAAGGGTGAAAAACTGTTTTTT.

This clonotype showed up just a few times. The CDR3 protein is CSARAVTSYNEQFF. The CDR3 nucleotides read TGCAGTGCCCGAGCGGTGACTTCCTACAATGAGCAGTTCTTC. This rearrangement joins TRBV20-1 to TRBJ2-1; possibly TRBD2 for D (5 bases). Between the trimmed V and J ends, which lost 6 bases and 1 base, there was a span of 13 bases. The length of the CDR3 is 14 residues. Germline V gene data show CDR1 as DFQATT and CDR2 as SNEGSKA (reference sequence).

This sequence joins TRBV20-1 and TRBJ2-4; D possibly corresponds to TRBD2 (6 bases). V lost 4 bases, J lost 0 bases, and 7 bases lay in between. The CDR3 runs to 13 residues. Germline V gene sequence: CDR1 DFQATT, CDR2 SNEGSKA (reference sequence). Here the CDR3 reads CSATGLAKNIQYF. The CDR3 nucleotides are TGCAGTGCTACGGGACTAGCCAAAAACATTCAGTACTTC.

This clonotype showed up many times. The chain joins TRBV5-1 to TRBJ1-1; D not resolved. The CDR3 covers 13 residues. V was pared by 5 bases and J by 1 base, with 9 bases between. CDR1 is SGHRS and CDR2 is YFSETQ in the germline V gene. The CDR3 coding sequence is TGCGCCAGCAGACCTGGCCCGAACACTGAAGCTTTCTTT. It yields the protein CASRPGPNTEAFF.

The chain joins TRBV7-9 to TRBJ1-5; 9 bases are a match to TRBD1. This CDR3 contains 15 residues. With 3 bases clipped from V and 4 bases from J, the junction kept 4 bases outside the gene matches. Germline V gene lookup returns CDR1 SEHNR and CDR2 FQNEAQ (reference sequence). The CDR3 reads CASSLGQGWNQPQHF. The CDR3, as DNA: TGTGCCAGCAGCTTGGGACAGGGTTGGAATCAGCCCCAGCATTTT.

This clonotype has a handful of counts. J is TRBJ1-5 and V is TRBV3-1, with D maybe TRBD1 (5 bases). Germline lookup yields CDR1 LGHDT and CDR2 YNNKEL (reference sequence). The ends were cut back, 3 bases at V and 2 bases at J, with 8 bases in the middle. This CDR3 contains 14 residues. The CDR3 here is CASSQRGGNQPQHF. The CDR3 nucleotides read TGTGCCAGCAGCCAGAGGGGTGGCAATCAGCCCCAGCATTTT.

The chain uses TRBV6-2 or TRBV6-3 and TRBJ2-6, with 10 bases lining up with TRBD1. V trimming: 2 bases; J trimming: 3 bases; junction bases outside the gene matches: 7. The CDR3 runs 18 residues. Germline V CDR1 and CDR2: MNHEY, SVGEGT. The chain's CDR3 is CASSYRGQGTFGANVLTF. CDR3 bases: TGTGCCAGCAGTTACAGGGGACAGGGGACCTTTGGGGCCAACGTCCTGACTTTC.

This clonotype was detected a few times. The chain links TRBV7-9 to TRBJ2-1; D is uncertain. The CDR3 has 13 residues. V was clipped by 5 bases and J by 4 bases, with 9 bases between them. Germline V gene sequence: CDR1 SEHNR, CDR2 FQNEAQ (reference sequence). The CDR3, as DNA: TGTGCCAGCAGCAGACCTTCGTACAATGAGCAGTTCTTC. Protein sequence: CASSRPSYNEQFF.

This clonotype turned up a few times. CDR3 nucleotides: TGTGCCAGCAGCTTGGGGGACAGGTTCTACAATGAGCAGTTCTTC. It yields the protein CASSLGDRFYNEQFF. V and J are TRBV7-9 and TRBJ2-1; TRBD1 matches at 8 bases. CDR3 length: 15 residues. Germline V CDR1 and CDR2: SEHNR, FQNEAQ (reference sequence). V dropped 3 bases and J dropped 3; count of bases not matched to a gene: 4.

CDR3 bases: TGTGCCAGCAGCTTAAGGGGTTCGAGGGTGGATACGCAGTATTTT. This gives the protein CASSLRGSRVDTQYF. The chain recombines TRBV7-2 with TRBJ2-3; possibly TRBD1 or TRBD2 for D (5 bases each). The CDR3 is 15 amino acids. Germline V gene sequence: CDR1 SGHTA, CDR2 FQGNSA. V shed 2 bases and J shed 6 bases, with 15 bases lying between them.

This clonotype was detected only a few times. The chain carries TRBV7-8 and TRBJ2-2, with unresolved D. The CDR3 is 14 amino acids. Germline-derived CDR1 and CDR2 are SGHVS and FQNEAQ. Deletions cut 2 bases from V and 3 bases from J, with 7 bases between. The CDR3 nucleotides are TGTGCCAGCAGCTTAAGGCCACACACCGGGGAGCTGTTTTTT. Protein sequence: CASSLRPHTGELFF.

In this sample, this clonotype turned up many times. The chain couples TRBV20-1 to TRBJ1-5; D remains ambiguous. The CDR3 has 13 residues. Germline V gene data show CDR1 as DFQATT and CDR2 as SNEGSKA (reference sequence). Trimming shortened V by 2 bases and J by 3 bases, and 8 bases separated the two germline ends. CDR3 coding DNA: TGCAGTGCTAGAAAATACGTCAATCAGCCCCAGCATTTT. It yields the protein CSARKYVNQPQHF.

The chain uses TRBV20-1 and TRBJ1-5; no clear D. The CDR3 is 15 amino acids. The V and J ends lost 2 bases and 0 bases respectively, with 11 bases between them. Per the germline V gene, CDR1 is DFQATT and CDR2 is SNEGSKA (reference sequence). For the CDR3, the DNA is TGCAGTGCTAGATTGGGGTCCGATAGCAATCAGCCCCAGCATTTT. Translated: CSARLGSDSNQPQHF.

The chain employs TRBV4-1 and TRBJ1-1, with TRBD1 identical over 8 bases. The V gene's germline CDR1 is MGHRA and CDR2 YSYEKL. This CDR3 is 14 amino acids long. Losses at the gene ends were 3 bases for V and 10 bases for J; bases not matched to a gene: 10. CDR3: CASSHEWQGARAFF. Written as DNA, the CDR3 is TGCGCCAGCAGCCATGAATGGCAGGGGGCGCGAGCTTTCTTT.

In its sample, this clonotype was seen a few times. The chain carries TRBV12-3 or TRBV12-4 and TRBJ1-3; 10 positions agree with TRBD1. CDR3 length: 16 residues. V lost 5 bases and J lost 1; bases outside the gene matches: 5. This CDR3 reads CASSRGQGSSGNTIYF. CDR3 coding DNA: TGTGCCAGCAGTAGGGGACAGGGGTCGTCTGGAAACACCATATATTTT.